This is a list of T cell receptor beta chains from one sample in a study of sequential checkpoint blockade in melanoma. Assay: immunoSEQ multiplex PCR; the TCRdb copy retains only in-frame clones and omits some. The sample includes about 2,000 clones, 20% seen only once; the top ten take roughly 13%. The sequenced sample was tumor tissue (inferred from file names), obtained from a patient given nivolumab and ipilimumab in sequence. Every receptor here comes from a human donor with melanoma. Both conserved end residues are part of each CDR3. The D gene is left open where the match is weak. Some rows have no size entry. The others give once, few or many, or a class for an expanded clone.

v_call	clone_size	d_call	j_call	cdr3_nt	cdr3_aa
TRBV4-1	medium-sized	.	TRBJ1-1	TGCGCCAGCAGCCCAGTAGGGTATATGGGCCCAGGGGCTTTCTTT	CASSPVGYMGPGAFF
TRBV6-8	few	TRBD2	TRBJ2-1	TGTGCCAGCAGGCCGGGGCGGGGGGCCTACAATGAGCAGTTCTTC	CASRPGRGAYNEQFF
TRBV10-3	few	.	TRBJ2-1	TGTGCCATCAGTGAGAACCCCGAAGGGAATGAGCAGTTCTTC	CAISENPEGNEQFF
TRBV30	few	.	TRBJ2-2	TGTGCCTGGAGTCGGGGGGCCGGCGGGGAGCTGTTTTTT	CAWSRGAGGELFF
TRBV6-8	few	TRBD1	TRBJ2-1	TGTGCCAGCAGTGACACTATGGGACAGGGGGCAGGGAATGAGCAGTTCTTC	CASSDTMGQGAGNEQFF
TRBV19	.	.	TRBJ1-3	TGTGCCAGTACCCATGCTAATCAGGCGAATCAGGACTCTGGAAACACCATATATTTT	CASTHANQANQDSGNTIYF
TRBV11-3	medium-sized	.	TRBJ2-1	TGTGCCAGCAGCCCCCCTGGGGGTTCCTACAATGAGCAGTTCTTC	CASSPPGGSYNEQFF
TRBV11-3	medium-sized	TRBD1	TRBJ2-5	TGTGCCAGCAGCCAAGGACAGGGGGGTTCGGAGACCCAGTACTTC	CASSQGQGGSETQYF
TRBV6-8	.	.	TRBJ1-2	TGTGCCAGCAGTTCAGTAGGGAGAGATGGCTACACCTTC	CASSSVGRDGYTF
TRBV6-8	.	.	TRBJ2-3	TGTGCCAGCAGTTACTCCGGCCGTAACACAGATACGCAGTATTTT	CASSYSGRNTDTQYF
TRBV6-8	few	TRBD2	TRBJ2-7	TGTGCCAGCAGTTACGGGGGTTCGCCTCTGGCTAGCGGGTCCTACGAGCAGTACTTC	CASSYGGSPLASGSYEQYF
TRBV25-1	few	TRBD1	TRBJ1-1	TGTGCCAGCAGTGAAATCAGGGGCAGGGGGACTTATAACACTGAAGCTTTCTTT	CASSEIRGRGTYNTEAFF
TRBV11-3	medium-sized	.	TRBJ2-7	TGTGCCAGCAGCTTGGTGAGGGGGGGCCACTCCTACGAGCAGTACTTC	CASSLVRGGHSYEQYF
TRBV19	once	TRBD1	TRBJ1-3	TGTGCCAGTAGTTCGACAGGGAGAGGAAACACCATATATTTT	CASSSTGRGNTIYF
TRBV10-2	.	.	TRBJ2-1	TGCGCCAGCAGTGATAACCCGGTGAGAGGTGAGCAGTTCTTC	CASSDNPVRGEQFF
TRBV9	medium-sized	TRBD1	TRBJ1-1	TGTGCCAGCAGTGAGGACAGGGGAAGGGGCACTGAAGCTTTCTTT	CASSEDRGRGTEAFF
TRBV6-8	few	.	TRBJ1-5	TGTGCCAGCAACGACAGATACAATCAGCCCCAGCATTTT	CASNDRYNQPQHF
TRBV19	.	TRBD1	TRBJ2-4	TGTGCCAGTAGCAAATCTGACAGGGGTCCCAAAAACATTCAGTACTTC	CASSKSDRGPKNIQYF
TRBV6-8	.	.	TRBJ2-5	TGTGCCAGCAGTGGGGGGGGGCTGGAGACCCAGTACTTC	CASSGGGLETQYF
TRBV5-3	medium-sized	.	TRBJ2-5	TGTGCCAGAAGCTTGGAGGGGCGCCAAGAGACCCAGTACTTC	CARSLEGRQETQYF
TRBV28	few	.	TRBJ1-1	TGTGCCAGCAGTTTATATAGGGGGGAAGCGTACACTGAAGCTTTCTTT	CASSLYRGEAYTEAFF
TRBV9	medium-sized	.	TRBJ2-2	TGTGCCAGCAGCGCCAGGGACGGCACCGGGGAGCTGTTTTTT	CASSARDGTGELFF
TRBV28	.	.	TRBJ1-5	TGTGCCAGCAGTCCCGCGGACGTCACAAGGGGACATCAGCCCCAGCATTTT	CASSPADVTRGHQPQHF
TRBV19	.	.	TRBJ2-3	TGTGCCAGTAGGGGGGAAATGGAGGGCACAGATACGCAGTATTTT	CASRGEMEGTDTQYF
TRBV4-1	medium-sized	.	TRBJ2-7	TGCGCCAGCAGCCAGCAACAGGGGGGGGCCTACGAGCAGTACTTC	CASSQQQGGAYEQYF